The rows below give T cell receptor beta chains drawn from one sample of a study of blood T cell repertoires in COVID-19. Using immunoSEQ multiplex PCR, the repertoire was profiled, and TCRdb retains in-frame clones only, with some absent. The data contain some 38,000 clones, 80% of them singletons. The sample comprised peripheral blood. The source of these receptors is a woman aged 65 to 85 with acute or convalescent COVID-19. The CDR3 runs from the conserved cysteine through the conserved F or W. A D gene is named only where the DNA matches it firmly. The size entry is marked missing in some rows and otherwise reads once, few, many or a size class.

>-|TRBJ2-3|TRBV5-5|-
TGTGCCAGCAGCTTCAACGCGGGGAGGTATTTT
CASSFNAGRYF
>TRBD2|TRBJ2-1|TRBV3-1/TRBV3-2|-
TGTGCCAGCAGCCCTAGGACTAGTTATGAGCAGTTCTTC
CASSPRTSYEQFF
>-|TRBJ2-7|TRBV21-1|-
TGTGCCAGCAGCAAAGTGGTCAGCTCCTACGAGCAGTACTTC
CASSKVVSSYEQYF
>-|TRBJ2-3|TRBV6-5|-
TGTGCCAGCAGTTACCTGAGGGCGGGCACAGATACGCAGTATTTT
CASSYLRAGTDTQYF
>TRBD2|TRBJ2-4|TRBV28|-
TGTGCCAGCGCCGCGGGGGGTTGGATTCAGTACTTC
CASAAGGWIQYF
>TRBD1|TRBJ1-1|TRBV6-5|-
TGTGCCAGCAGTTACCGGGCTACAGGGGGCACTGAAGCTTTCTTT
CASSYRATGGTEAFF
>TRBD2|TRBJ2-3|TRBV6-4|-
TGTGCCAGCAGTGAAAGCGGGGGGGGTCCAGATACGCAGTATTTT
CASSESGGGPDTQYF
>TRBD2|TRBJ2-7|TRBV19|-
TGTGCCAGTTCCCGGACTAGCGGGTACGAGCAGTACTTC
CASSRTSGYEQYF
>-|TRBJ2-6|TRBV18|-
TGTGCCAGCTCAACAGGGAGCTCTGGGGCCAACGTCCTGACTTTC
CASSTGSSGANVLTF
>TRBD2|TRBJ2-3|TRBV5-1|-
TGCGCCAGCAGCTTGTCTGGACTAGCAACAGATACGCAGTATTTT
CASSLSGLATDTQYF
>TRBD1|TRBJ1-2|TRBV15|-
TGTGCCACCAGCGAAGGAGGACAGGCCCTAGCCAGGTTCACCTTC
CATSEGGQALARFTF
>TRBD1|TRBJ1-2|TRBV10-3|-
TGTGCCACCCGACAGGGGAAAGCCGCTAACTATGGCTACACCTTC
CATRQGKAANYGYTF
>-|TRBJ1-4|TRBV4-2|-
TGTGCCAGCAGCCAAGTACAGACAGCCCGACGTAGAAATAATGAAAAACTGTTTTTT
CASSQVQTARRRNNEKLFF
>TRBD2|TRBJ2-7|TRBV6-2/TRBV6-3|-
TGTGCCAGCAGTGGACGACTAGCGGGTGGCGACGAGCAGTACTTC
CASSGRLAGGDEQYF
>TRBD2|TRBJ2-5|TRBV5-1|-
TGCGCCAGCAGCTTGGCATTAGCGGGGGCCCAAGAGACCCAGTACTTC
CASSLALAGAQETQYF
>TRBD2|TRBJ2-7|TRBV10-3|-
TGTGCCATCAGTCGGGAGGTAGGAGCCTACGAGCAGTACTTC
CAISREVGAYEQYF
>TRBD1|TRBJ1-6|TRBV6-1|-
TGTGCCAGCAGTGTAGCGACAGGGAACTCACCCCTCCACTTT
CASSVATGNSPLHF
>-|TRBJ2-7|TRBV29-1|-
TGCAGCGTCCTCCTCTCCTACGAGCAGTACTTC
CSVLLSYEQYF
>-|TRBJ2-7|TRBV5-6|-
TGTGCCAGCAGCTTTTCTATGTACTCCTACGAGCAGTACTTC
CASSFSMYSYEQYF
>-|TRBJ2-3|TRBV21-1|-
TGTGCCAGCAGGTGGGAGTTAGAGCGGAGCACAGATACGCAGTATTTT
CASRWELERSTDTQYF
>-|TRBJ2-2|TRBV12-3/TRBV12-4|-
TGTGCCAGCAGTCGCGCGGGTACCGGGGAGCTGTTTTTT
CASSRAGTGELFF
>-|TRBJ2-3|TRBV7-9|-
TGTGCCAGCAGCTCACGCACAGGGTCCACAGATACGCAGTATTTT
CASSSRTGSTDTQYF
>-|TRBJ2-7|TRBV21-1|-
TGTGCCAGCAGCAAAAGCCCTCGCGGGGTCTCCTACGAGCAGTACTTC
CASSKSPRGVSYEQYF
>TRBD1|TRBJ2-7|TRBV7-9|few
TGTGCCAGCAGCTTGGACCGGGACAGGGGGTACCACGAGCAGTACTTC
CASSLDRDRGYHEQYF
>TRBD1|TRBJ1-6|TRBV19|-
TGTGCCAGTAGACAGGGGGATTCACCCCTCCACTTT
CASRQGDSPLHF
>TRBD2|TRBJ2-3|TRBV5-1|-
TGCGCCAGCAGCTTGGATGGATGGACTAGCGGGAGTTGGGTAGATACGCAGTATTTT
CASSLDGWTSGSWVDTQYF
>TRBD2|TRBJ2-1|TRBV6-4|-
TGTGCCAGCAGTGGAATAGCGGGAGATAACAATGAGCAGTTCTTC
CASSGIAGDNNEQFF
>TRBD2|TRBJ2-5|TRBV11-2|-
TGTGCCAGCAGATCCGGGACTAGCGGTAGAATTTCTCAAGAGACCCAGTACTTC
CASRSGTSGRISQETQYF
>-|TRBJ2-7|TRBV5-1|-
TGCGCCAGCAGCTTGGGACTAGTAACCTACGAGCAGTACTTC
CASSLGLVTYEQYF
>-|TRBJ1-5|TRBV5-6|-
TGTGCCAGCAGCTTGCTAGGTCAGCCCCAGCATTTT
CASSLLGQPQHF
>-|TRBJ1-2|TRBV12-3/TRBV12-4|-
TGTGCCAGCAGTTTGTTCACTACATATGGCTACACCTTC
CASSLFTTYGYTF
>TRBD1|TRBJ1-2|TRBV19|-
TGTGCCAGTAGTATAGAATGGGACAGAACTTCAAACTATGGCTACACCTTC
CASSIEWDRTSNYGYTF
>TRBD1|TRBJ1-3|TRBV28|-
TGTGCCAGCAGTGGACAGGGGGCTGGAAACACCATATATTTT
CASSGQGAGNTIYF
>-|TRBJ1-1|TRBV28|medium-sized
TGTGCCAGCAGGCAGACAGTAAGGGGGACTGAAGCTTTCTTT
CASRQTVRGTEAFF
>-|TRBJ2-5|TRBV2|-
TGTGCCAGCAGTGGTCCGCGAGGGGAGACCCAGTACTTC
CASSGPRGETQYF
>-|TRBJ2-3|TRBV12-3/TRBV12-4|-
TGTGCCAGCAGTCAAGTTCGGTCGCAGTATTTT
CASSQVRSQYF
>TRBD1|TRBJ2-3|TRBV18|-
TGTGCCAGCTCACACGGACAGGGGGCGAGAGATACGCAGTATTTT
CASSHGQGARDTQYF
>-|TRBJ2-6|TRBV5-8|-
TGTGCCAGCAGCAGCCGGGACTTCAACTCTGGGGCCAACGTCCTGACTTTC
CASSSRDFNSGANVLTF
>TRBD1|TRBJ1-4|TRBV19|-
TGTGCCAGTAGTAGCCATGCGAACAGGGGGAGAAGTGAAAAACTGTTTTTT
CASSSHANRGRSEKLFF
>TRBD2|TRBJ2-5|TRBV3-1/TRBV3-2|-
TGTGCCAGCAGCCTCCGACTCGGCGGGGGGGCTCGGGAGACCCAGTACTTC
CASSLRLGGGARETQYF